The TCR beta chain under discussion was sequenced for a study of blood T cell repertoires in COVID-19. Study-wide context: Acute and convalescent COVID-19 specimens originated in the United States, Italy and Spain. PBMCs, B-cell-depleted T cells, or T cells were the source of the cDNA or gDNA that made up the material.

Germline-derived CDR1 and CDR2 are MNHEY and SVGAGI. V lost 5 bases and J lost 2, with 9 bases in between. This CDR3 is built from 13 residues. Authors' methods: Using reference gene primer amplification, nucleated cell counts were estimated. Using immunoSEQ multiplex PCR, the repertoire was profiled, and TCRdb retains in-frame clones only, with some absent. V, J and clone size reflect that table, while D and trimming were determined from the DNA. The sample consists of 27,000 or so clones, 91% of them appearing once. The TCR sequence derives from a human donor with active COVID-19. The donor label of this sample is uncertain. The rearrangement uses TRBV6-5 and TRBJ1-2; D perhaps matches TRBD1 (6 bases). The sample comprised peripheral blood. The CDR3 coding sequence is TGTGCCAGCAGTATACAGGGAAACTATGGCTACACCTTC. It is translated as CASSIQGNYGYTF.